This TCR beta chain was sequenced during a study of regulatory T cells in long-lasting Graves disease. As concerns this clonotype: Its antigen is not known. A much larger clone lies a single base off, so this may be a read error.

With iRepertoire HTBI primers and Arm-PCR of CDR3 regions, TCR beta libraries were built. TCRdb passed the multiplex PCR reads through MiXCR, listing each CDR3 protein once. The sample shows some 370,000 distinct CDR3 sequences, about 10% of them seen only once. This CDR3 has 14 residues. Trimming left V 6 bases short and J 4 bases short, with 17 bases between. CDR1 and CDR2 from the germline V gene are DFQATT and SNEGSKA (reference sequence). Study-wide results and caveats: When disease was persistent, TRBV28, TRBJ1-2 and TRBJ2-5 were the favored segments.

Time point: newly diagnosed GD, antithyroid drugs for less than 3 months. Extracted RNA from PBMCs served as the source of the TCR library. The sample was also reused in another study, on T cells in Graves' hyperthyroidism and ophthalmopathy. That study reports: Exclusion of patients followed from uncontrolled infection, other autoimmune disease, pregnancy or lactation. Thyroid ultrasound and orbital computed tomography, with clinical symptoms and serum thyroxine and TRAb, informed diagnoses.

The receptor was isolated from a woman between 18 and 29 years old with Graves disease. This specimen consisted of peripheral blood mononuclear cells (PBMCs), obtained at new diagnosis, from a patient treated with antithyroid drugs. The chain combines TRBV20-1 with TRBJ2-3; D is possibly TRBD1 (6 bases). CDR3 nucleotides: TGCAGTGCCGAACCAGGGGCGGGCTCAGATACGCAGTATTTT. It translates to CSAEPGAGSDTQYF.